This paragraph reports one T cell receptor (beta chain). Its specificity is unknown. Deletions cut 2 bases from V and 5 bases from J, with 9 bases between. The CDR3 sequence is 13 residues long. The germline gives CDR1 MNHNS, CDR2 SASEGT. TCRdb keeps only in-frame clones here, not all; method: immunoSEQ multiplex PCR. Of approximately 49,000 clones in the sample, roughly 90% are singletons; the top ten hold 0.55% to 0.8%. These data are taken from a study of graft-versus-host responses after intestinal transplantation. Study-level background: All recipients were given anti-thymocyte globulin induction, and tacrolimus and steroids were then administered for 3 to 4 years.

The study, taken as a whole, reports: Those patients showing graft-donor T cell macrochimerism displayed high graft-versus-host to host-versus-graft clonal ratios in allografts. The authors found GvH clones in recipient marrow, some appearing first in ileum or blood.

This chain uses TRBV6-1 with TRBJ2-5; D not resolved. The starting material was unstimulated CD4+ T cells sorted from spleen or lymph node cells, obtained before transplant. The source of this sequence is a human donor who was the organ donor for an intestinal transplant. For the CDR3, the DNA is TGTGCCAGCAGTGAATTTTCAGTCGAGACCCAGTACTTC. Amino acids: CASSEFSVETQYF.